Sequencing of this T cell receptor beta chain was carried out in a study of Graves' ophthalmopathy and Graves' hyperthyroidism. With respect to this clonotype: No antigen is known for it.

The authors amplified TCR beta CDR3 regions, and they did so from RNA transcripts for repertoire sequencing. First-round RT-PCR used HTBI primers; second-round multiplex PCR followed. TCRdb itself ran the multiplex PCR reads through MiXCR, one entry per CDR3 protein. The sample has over a million distinct CDR3 sequences; around a third are singletons. The CDR3 is 15 residues long. Trimming took off 6 bases at V and 0 bases at J, with 15 bases between the two ends. Per the germline V gene, CDR1 is MNHEY and CDR2 is SVGAGI. Regarding the study as a whole: The blood repertoire also included most expanded thyroid clonotypes above 0.001 frequency. The model achieved roughly 69% sensitivity and roughly 72% specificity for ophthalmopathy progression.

Additional autoimmune diseases, uncontrolled infections, pregnancy or lactation disqualified patients. This rearrangement joins TRBV6-5 to TRBJ2-7; D is ambiguous. The TCR originated in an adult man with Graves' hyperthyroidism. The sequenced material came from peripheral blood or thyroid tissue (not recorded which). In nucleotides, the CDR3 is TGTGCCAGCAGGGAAGCCCGGGTATTCTCCTACGAGCAGTACTTC. It is translated as CASREARVFSYEQYF.